This TCR beta chain was sequenced during a study of beta chain features in type 1 diabetes. The investigators reverse transcribed all of the isolated RNA, so they sequenced expressed TCRB transcripts. TCRdb's copy holds only in-frame clones and misses some; the assay was immunoSEQ multiplex PCR. The sample shows about 900,000 clones, about a sixth of them seen only once. This CDR3 is 18 amino acids long. Germline V lookup: CDR1 SGDLS, CDR2 YYNGEE. Trimming pared 0 bases from V and 3 bases from J, leaving 18 bases between. V usage is TRBV9 and J usage is TRBJ2-2; tentatively, D is TRBD2 (6 bases). The sample was naive CD4+ T cells from blood. This sequence was found in a woman aged 18 to 35 in good health. CDR3 amino acids: CASSVDPGVGLDTGELFF. CDR3 nucleotides: TGTGCCAGCAGCGTAGATCCGGGAGTAGGTTTGGACACCGGGGAGCTGTTTTTT.